These T cell receptor beta chains were read from a single sample in a study of blood T cell repertoires in COVID-19. TCRdb keeps only in-frame clones here, not all; method: immunoSEQ multiplex PCR. The table shows some 200,000 clones, with roughly four fifths occurring only once. Material: peripheral blood. These receptors were taken from a woman aged 40-49 years with acute or convalescent COVID-19. Each CDR3 is given with its conserved first and last residue. A D gene is named only where the DNA matches it firmly. For some rows the clone size is stated as once, few or many, or as a class when expanded; others skip it.

abundance,v_gene,d_gene,j_gene,len,CDR3nt,CDR3aa
once,TRBV11-2,TRBD1,TRBJ1-2,14,TGTGCCAGCAGCTTCGACAGGGGCGACGGGGGCTACACCTTC,CASSFDRGDGGYTF
NA,TRBV6-6,NA,TRBJ1-1,16,TGTGCCAGCAGTTACCAACAGATCGGTGATAACACTGAAGCTTTCTTT,CASSYQQIGDNTEAFF
NA,TRBV4-3,NA,TRBJ1-5,13,TGCGCCAGCAGCCACAGGGCCAATCAGCCCCAGCATTTT,CASSHRANQPQHF
NA,TRBV21-1,NA,TRBJ2-3,16,TGTGCCAGCAGCAAAGACAGGGGTTTGGTCACAGATACGCAGTATTTT,CASSKDRGLVTDTQYF
NA,TRBV14,NA,TRBJ2-3,17,TGTGCCAGCAGCCAAGTGCGTGCCATAACGTCCATAGATACGCAGTATTTT,CASSQVRAITSIDTQYF
NA,TRBV30,NA,TRBJ2-3,13,TGTGCCTCGACTTCACCGAGCACAGATACGCAGTATTTT,CASTSPSTDTQYF
NA,TRBV2,TRBD2,TRBJ2-2,13,TGTGCCAGCACGGGGGGAAGCACCGGGGAGCTGTTTTTT,CASTGGSTGELFF
NA,TRBV10-3,TRBD1,TRBJ2-7,14,TGTGCCATCAGTCCCGGGACAGGGTTGGGGGAGCAGTACTTC,CAISPGTGLGEQYF
NA,TRBV20-1,TRBD2,TRBJ2-7,13,TGCAGTGCTAGTTTAGCGGGAGCCTACGAGCAGTACTTC,CSASLAGAYEQYF
NA,TRBV5-1,TRBD2,TRBJ2-2,22,TGCGCCAGCAGCATAAGGACTAGCGGGGGGCCCGGACGACGGGAAAACACCGGGGAGCTGTTTTTT,CASSIRTSGGPGRRENTGELFF
NA,TRBV5-1,NA,TRBJ2-5,15,TGCGCCAGCTCCCGCCTGAAAGGGGGGGAAGAGACCCAGTACTTC,CASSRLKGGEETQYF
few,TRBV5-5,NA,TRBJ1-6,16,TGTGCCAGCTTCCAGGGGTGGGGAACCTATAATTCACCCCTCCACTTT,CASFQGWGTYNSPLHF
NA,TRBV14,TRBD1,TRBJ1-2,13,TGTGCCAGCAGCCTCCGACAGGGCTATGGCTACACCTTC,CASSLRQGYGYTF
NA,TRBV6-2/TRBV6-3,TRBD2,TRBJ2-7,15,TGTGCCAGCAGTTATGGCGGGAGTAGCTCCTACGAGCAGTACTTC,CASSYGGSSSYEQYF